This T cell receptor (beta chain) stems from a study of cytotoxic CD8 clonotypes in ibrutinib-treated CLL. About the research overall: Specimens for response were gathered following a median about twelve months of therapy, spanning 6 to 36. There were, on average, approximately 250,000 productive templates and tens of thousands of productive rearrangements per sample. Points from the study as a whole: Age-matched healthy donor levels were exceeded by baseline clonality, which tracked circulating CD8+ T-cell counts.

Germline lookup yields CDR1 SGHDN and CDR2 FVKESK. The CDR3 totals 20 residues. Trimming pared 3 bases from V and 0 bases from J, leaving 23 bases between. Investigators sought sequencing depths of between 1 in 200,000 and 1 in 1 million T cells. The data were produced by immunoSEQ multiplex PCR, yet TCRdb's version contains in-frame clones alone and is incomplete. The sample yields around 310,000 clones, around four fifths seen once. Comments on this clone: As yet, its antigen is unknown.

The starting material was PBMCs, obtained before ibrutinib treatment. The source is a human donor with chronic lymphocytic leukemia. This chain uses TRBV14 with TRBJ2-2; possible D gene TRBD2, 6 bases. CDR3 sequence (DNA): TGTGCCAGCAGCCAGTTCCCCAAAATCGGGAGCAGTCCGAACACCGGGGAGCTGTTTTTT. Translated, it gives CASSQFPKIGSSPNTGELFF.